The text below deals with one T cell receptor (beta chain). Clones were read by immunoSEQ multiplex PCR, and TCRdb kept only the in-frame ones, dropping some. Of some 120,000 clones listed, approximately 85% are singletons. These data are taken from a study of blood T cell repertoires in COVID-19. This CDR3 region has 14 residues. Germline assignment: CDR1 SGHNT and CDR2 YYREEE (reference sequence). The V end lost 1 base, the J end lost 1 base, and 5 bases lay between the germline ends. The sequencing input was peripheral blood. This sequence was found in a human donor in a cohort sampled during active COVID-19. V gene TRBV5-4 combines with J gene TRBJ2-2; D is uncertain. CDR3 sequence: CASSLSRNTGELFF. The DNA of the CDR3 is TGTGCCAGCAGCTTGTCCAGGAACACCGGGGAGCTGTTTTTT.